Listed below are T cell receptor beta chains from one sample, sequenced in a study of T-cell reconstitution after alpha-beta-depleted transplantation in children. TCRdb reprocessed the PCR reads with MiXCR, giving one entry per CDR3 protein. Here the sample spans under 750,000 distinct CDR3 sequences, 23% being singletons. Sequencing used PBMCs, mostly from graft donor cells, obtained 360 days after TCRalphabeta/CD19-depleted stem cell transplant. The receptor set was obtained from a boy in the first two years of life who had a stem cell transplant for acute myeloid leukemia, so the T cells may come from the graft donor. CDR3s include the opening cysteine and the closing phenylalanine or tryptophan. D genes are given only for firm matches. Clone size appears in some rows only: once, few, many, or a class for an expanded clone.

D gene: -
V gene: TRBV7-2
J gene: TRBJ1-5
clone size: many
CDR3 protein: CASSLAGEDQPQHF
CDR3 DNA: TGTGCCAGCAGCTTGGCAGGGGAGGATCAGCCCCAGCATTTT

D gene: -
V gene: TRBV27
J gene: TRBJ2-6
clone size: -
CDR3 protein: CACRGRDTRLLSSGANVLTF
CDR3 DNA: TGTGCCTGCCGGGGCCGGGACACCAGGTTACTAAGCTCTGGGGCCAACGTCCTGACTTTC

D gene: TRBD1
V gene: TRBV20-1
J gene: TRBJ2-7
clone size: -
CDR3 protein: CSANRDRAFGSSYEQYF
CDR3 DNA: TGCAGTGCGAACCGGGACAGGGCTTTTGGGAGCTCCTACGAGCAGTACTTC

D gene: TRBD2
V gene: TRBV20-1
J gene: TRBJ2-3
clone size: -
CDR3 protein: CSARPRTSGGRDTQYF
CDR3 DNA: TGCAGTGCTAGACCGCGGACTAGCGGGGGGCGGGATACGCAGTATTTT

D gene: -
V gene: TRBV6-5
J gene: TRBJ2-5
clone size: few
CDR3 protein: CASSYQSPASSSVETQYF
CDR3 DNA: TGTGCCAGCAGTTACCAAAGTCCAGCGTCAAGCAGCGTAGAGACCCAGTACTTC

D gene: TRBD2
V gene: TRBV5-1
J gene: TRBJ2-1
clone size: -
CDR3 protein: CASSSTGTKGHEQFF
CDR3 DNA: TGCGCCAGCAGCTCAACCGGGACTAAGGGCCATGAGCAGTTCTTC

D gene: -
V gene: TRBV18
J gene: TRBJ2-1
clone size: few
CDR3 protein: CASSPLRDTLYNEQFF
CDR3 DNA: TGTGCCAGCTCACCTCTCCGGGACACACTTTACAATGAGCAGTTCTTC

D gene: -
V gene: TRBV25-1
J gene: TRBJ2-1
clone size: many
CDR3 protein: CASRGSAGPRFF
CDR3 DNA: TGTGCCAGCAGGGGGTCGGCGGGGCCAAGGTTCTTC

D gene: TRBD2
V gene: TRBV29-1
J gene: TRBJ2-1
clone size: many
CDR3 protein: CSVERGVDEQFF
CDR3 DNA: TGCAGCGTTGAACGGGGGGTGGATGAGCAGTTCTTC

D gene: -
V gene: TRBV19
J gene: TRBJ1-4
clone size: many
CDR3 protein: CASSIGSATNEKLFF
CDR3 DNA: TGTGCCAGTAGTATAGGGTCCGCAACTAATGAAAAACTGTTTTTT

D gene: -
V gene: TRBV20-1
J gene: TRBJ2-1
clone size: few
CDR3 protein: CSASMVDNEQFF
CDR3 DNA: TGCAGTGCTAGTATGGTAGACAATGAGCAGTTCTTC

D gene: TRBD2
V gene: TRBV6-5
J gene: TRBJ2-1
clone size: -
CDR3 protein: CASSYSKVAGYNEQFF
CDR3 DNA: TGTGCCAGCAGTTACTCGAAGGTAGCGGGGTACAATGAGCAGTTCTTC

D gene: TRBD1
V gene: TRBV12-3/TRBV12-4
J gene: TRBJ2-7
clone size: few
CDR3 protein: CASRDRASHEQYF
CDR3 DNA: TGTGCCAGCAGGGACAGGGCATCCCACGAGCAGTACTTC

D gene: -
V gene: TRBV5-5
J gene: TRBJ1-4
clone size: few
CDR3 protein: CASSLTGGNEKLFF
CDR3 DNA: TGTGCCAGCAGCTTGACAGGCGGCAATGAAAAACTGTTTTTT

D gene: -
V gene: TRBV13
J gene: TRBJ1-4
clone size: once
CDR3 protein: CASSLREEGEKLFF
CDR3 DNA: TGTGCCAGCAGCCTCAGGGAAGAAGGGGAAAAACTGTTTTTT

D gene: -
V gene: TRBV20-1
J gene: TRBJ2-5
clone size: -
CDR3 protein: CSARPGQAPKETQYF
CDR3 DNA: TGCAGTGCTAGGCCGGGCCAGGCTCCTAAGGAGACCCAGTACTTC

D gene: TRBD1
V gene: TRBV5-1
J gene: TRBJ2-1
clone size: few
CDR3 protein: CASRSGQGNYNEQFF
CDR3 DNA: TGCGCCAGCAGATCGGGACAGGGGAACTACAATGAGCAGTTCTTC

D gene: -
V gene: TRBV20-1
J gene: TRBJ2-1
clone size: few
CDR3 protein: CSAIGTSTFNEQFF
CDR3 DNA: TGCAGTGCTATCGGGACATCGACCTTCAATGAGCAGTTCTTC

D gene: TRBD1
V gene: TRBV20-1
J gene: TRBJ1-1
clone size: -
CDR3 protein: CSARDQRGQGTTEAFF
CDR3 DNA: TGCAGTGCTAGAGACCAACGAGGACAGGGAACCACTGAAGCTTTCTTT

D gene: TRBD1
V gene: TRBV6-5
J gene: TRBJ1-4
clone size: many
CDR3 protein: CASSYPLEGASEKLFF
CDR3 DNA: TGTGCCAGCAGTTACCCATTGGAGGGGGCGAGTGAAAAACTGTTTTTT

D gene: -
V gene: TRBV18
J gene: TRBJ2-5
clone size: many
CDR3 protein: CASSRETDQETQYF
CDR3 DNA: TGTGCCAGCTCACGGGAAACAGACCAAGAGACCCAGTACTTC

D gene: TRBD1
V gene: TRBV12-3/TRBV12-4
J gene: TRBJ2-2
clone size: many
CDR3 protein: CASSPGDRGNTGELFF
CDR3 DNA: TGTGCCAGCAGCCCCGGGGACAGGGGGAACACCGGGGAGCTGTTTTTT

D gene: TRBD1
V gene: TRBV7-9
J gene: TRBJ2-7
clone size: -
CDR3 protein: CASSPGQPGVGEQYF
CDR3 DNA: TGTGCCAGCAGCCCGGGACAGCCCGGAGTTGGCGAGCAGTACTTC

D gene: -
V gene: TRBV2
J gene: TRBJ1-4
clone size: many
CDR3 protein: CASSRGSTNEKLFF
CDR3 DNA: TGTGCCAGCAGTCGAGGGTCAACTAATGAAAAACTGTTTTTT

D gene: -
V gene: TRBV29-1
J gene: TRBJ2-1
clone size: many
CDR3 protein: CSVGTGFDEQFF
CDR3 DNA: TGCAGCGTTGGTACGGGGTTCGATGAGCAGTTCTTC

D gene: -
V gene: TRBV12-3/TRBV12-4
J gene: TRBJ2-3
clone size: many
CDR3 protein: CASSLGGDTQYF
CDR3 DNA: TGTGCCAGCAGTTTAGGAGGGGATACGCAGTATTTT

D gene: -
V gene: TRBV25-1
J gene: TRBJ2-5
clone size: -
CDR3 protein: CASSEFKGGPLQETQYF
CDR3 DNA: TGTGCCAGCAGTGAATTTAAAGGAGGCCCCCTCCAAGAGACCCAGTACTTC

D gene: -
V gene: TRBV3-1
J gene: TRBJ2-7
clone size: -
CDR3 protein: CASSQRPRDYEQYF
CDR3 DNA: TGTGCCAGCAGCCAACGGCCAAGGGACTACGAGCAGTACTTC

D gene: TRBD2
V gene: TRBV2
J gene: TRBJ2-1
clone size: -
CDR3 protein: CASRKELAGDEQFF
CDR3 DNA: TGTGCCAGCAGGAAGGAACTAGCGGGGGATGAGCAGTTCTTC

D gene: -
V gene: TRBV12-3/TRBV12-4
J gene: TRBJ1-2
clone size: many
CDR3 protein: CASSPTESYGYTF
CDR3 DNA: TGTGCCAGCAGTCCCACAGAAAGCTATGGCTACACCTTC

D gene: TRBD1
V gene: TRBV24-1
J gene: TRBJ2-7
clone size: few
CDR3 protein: CATSDPGKQGTLYF
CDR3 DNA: TGTGCCACCAGTGACCCTGGGAAACAGGGGACCTTGTACTTC

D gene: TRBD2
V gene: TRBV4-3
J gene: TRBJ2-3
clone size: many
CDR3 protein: CASSQGPWTSGGLTDTQYF
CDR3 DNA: TGCGCCAGCAGCCAAGGGCCCTGGACTAGCGGGGGGCTCACAGATACGCAGTATTTT

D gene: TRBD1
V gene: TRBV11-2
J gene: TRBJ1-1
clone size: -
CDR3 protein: CASSLATGLTEAFF
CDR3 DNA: TGTGCCAGCAGCTTAGCGACAGGGCTTACTGAAGCTTTCTTT

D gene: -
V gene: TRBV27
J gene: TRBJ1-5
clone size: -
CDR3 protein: CASSLGDRQPQHF
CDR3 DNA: TGTGCCAGCAGTTTGGGAGATCGTCAGCCCCAGCATTTT

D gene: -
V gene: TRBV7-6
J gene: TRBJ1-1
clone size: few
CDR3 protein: CASSLIRGPNTEAFF
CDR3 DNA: TGTGCCAGCAGCTTAATCCGGGGACCGAACACTGAAGCTTTCTTT

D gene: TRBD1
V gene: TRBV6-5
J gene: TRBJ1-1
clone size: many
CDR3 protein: CASSSSPQGAPEAFF
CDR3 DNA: TGTGCCAGCAGTTCCTCCCCACAGGGGGCACCTGAAGCTTTCTTT

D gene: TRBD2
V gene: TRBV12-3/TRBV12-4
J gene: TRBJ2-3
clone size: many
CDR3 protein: CASSTPGLAGVTDTQYF
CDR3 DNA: TGTGCCAGCAGTACGCCGGGACTAGCGGGAGTCACAGATACGCAGTATTTT

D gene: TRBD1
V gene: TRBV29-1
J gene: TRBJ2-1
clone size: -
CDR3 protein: CSVENESDRGLYNEQFF
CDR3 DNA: TGCAGCGTTGAAAACGAGTCCGACAGGGGGCTGTACAATGAGCAGTTCTTC

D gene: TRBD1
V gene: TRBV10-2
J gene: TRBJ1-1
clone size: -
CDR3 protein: CASSRCGQAIVVCTEAFF
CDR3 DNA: TGCGCCAGCAGTCGGTGTGGACAGGCGATCGTAGTATGTACTGAAGCTTTCTTT

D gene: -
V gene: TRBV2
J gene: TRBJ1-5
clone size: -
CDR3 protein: CASSGRGSRVVSNQPQHF
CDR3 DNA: TGTGCCAGCAGCGGCCGTGGAAGCAGGGTGGTAAGCAATCAGCCCCAGCATTTT

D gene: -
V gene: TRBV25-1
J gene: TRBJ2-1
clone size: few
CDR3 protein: CASRGPSTYNEQFF
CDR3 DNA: TGTGCCAGCCGGGGGCCCAGCACCTACAATGAGCAGTTCTTC

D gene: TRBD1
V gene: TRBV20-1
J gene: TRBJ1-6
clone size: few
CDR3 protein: CSASKGQWNSPLHF
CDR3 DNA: TGCAGTGCTTCGAAGGGACAGTGGAATTCACCCCTCCACTTT

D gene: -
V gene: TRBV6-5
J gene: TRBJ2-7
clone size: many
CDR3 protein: CASSYDGGIYEQYF
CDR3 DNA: TGTGCCAGCAGTTACGACGGTGGGATCTACGAGCAGTACTTC

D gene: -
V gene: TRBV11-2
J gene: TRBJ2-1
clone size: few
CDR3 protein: CASSLVAAYNEQFF
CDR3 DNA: TGTGCCAGCAGCTTAGTGGCAGCCTACAATGAGCAGTTCTTC

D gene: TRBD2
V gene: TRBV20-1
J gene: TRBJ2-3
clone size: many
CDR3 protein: CSAPKRLAGNTDTQYF
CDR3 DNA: TGCAGTGCCCCAAAGAGGCTAGCGGGAAACACAGATACGCAGTATTTT

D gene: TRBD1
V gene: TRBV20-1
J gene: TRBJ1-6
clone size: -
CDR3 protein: CSAKGQGIAPLHF
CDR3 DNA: TGCAGTGCCAAGGGACAGGGTATTGCACCCCTCCACTTT

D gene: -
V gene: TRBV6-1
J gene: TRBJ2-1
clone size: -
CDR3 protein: CASSRLVPSNEQFF
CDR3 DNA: TGTGCCAGCAGTCGACTAGTACCCTCCAATGAGCAGTTCTTC

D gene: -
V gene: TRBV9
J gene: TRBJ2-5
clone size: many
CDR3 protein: CASSVGGRPETQYF
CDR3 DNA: TGTGCCAGCAGCGTCGGTGGTAGGCCAGAGACCCAGTACTTC

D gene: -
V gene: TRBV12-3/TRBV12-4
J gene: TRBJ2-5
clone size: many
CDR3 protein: CASSQGGGETQYF
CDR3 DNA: TGTGCCAGCAGTCAGGGGGGAGGAGAGACCCAGTACTTC

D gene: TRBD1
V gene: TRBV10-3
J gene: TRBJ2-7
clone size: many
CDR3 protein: CAISESNRGYEQYF
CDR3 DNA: TGTGCCATCAGTGAGTCCAACAGGGGTTACGAGCAGTACTTC

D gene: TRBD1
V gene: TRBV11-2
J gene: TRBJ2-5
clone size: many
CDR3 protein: CASSLGGTGPQETQYF
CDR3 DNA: TGTGCCAGCAGCTTAGGAGGGACAGGTCCTCAAGAGACCCAGTACTTC

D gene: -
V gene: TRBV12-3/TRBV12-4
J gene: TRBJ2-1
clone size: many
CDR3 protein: CASSLGQLLQFF
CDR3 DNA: TGTGCCAGCTCCCTGGGCCAACTCTTGCAGTTCTTC

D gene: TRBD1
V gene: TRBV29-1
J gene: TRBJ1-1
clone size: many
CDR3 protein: CSVRGQGRAFF
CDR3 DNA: TGCAGCGTTAGAGGACAGGGAAGAGCTTTCTTT

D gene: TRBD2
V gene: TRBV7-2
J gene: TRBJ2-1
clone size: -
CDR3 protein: CASSLARLAGGTYNEQFF
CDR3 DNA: TGTGCCAGCAGCTTAGCAAGGCTAGCGGGGGGGACCTACAATGAGCAGTTCTTC

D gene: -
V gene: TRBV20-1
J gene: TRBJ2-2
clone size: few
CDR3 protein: CSARHDAGELFF
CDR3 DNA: TGCAGTGCTAGACACGACGCCGGGGAGCTGTTTTTT

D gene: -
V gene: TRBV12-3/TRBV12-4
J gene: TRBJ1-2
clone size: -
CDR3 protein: CASSFQRGYGYTF
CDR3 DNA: TGTGCCAGCAGTTTTCAACGCGGCTATGGCTACACCTTC

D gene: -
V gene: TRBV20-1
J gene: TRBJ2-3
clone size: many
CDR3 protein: CSARDTGRGRDTQYF
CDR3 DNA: TGCAGTGCTAGAGATACAGGACGAGGGCGAGATACGCAGTATTTT

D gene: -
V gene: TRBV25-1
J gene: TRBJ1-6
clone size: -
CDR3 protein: CASSPSSRVDNSPLHF
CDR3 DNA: TGTGCCAGCAGCCCGTCGTCCAGGGTGGATAATTCACCCCTCCACTTT